One sample yielded the 16 T cell receptor beta chains listed below, sequenced in a study of blood T cell repertoires in COVID-19. Data came from immunoSEQ multiplex PCR; TCRdb stores just in-frame clones and leaves some out. There are around 190,000 clones in the sample; about 82% occur only once, and about 6% lies in the top ten. Sequencing was carried out using PBMCs or T cells enriched from blood (not recorded which). The receptors were gathered from a man in his forties with acute COVID-19.

The chain joins TRBV5-1 to TRBJ2-1; 13 bases are shared with TRBD2. The J segment lost 3 bases and the V segment lost 7 bases, leaving 7 bases of the junction unmatched. The V gene's germline CDR1 is SGHRS and CDR2 YFSETQ. CDR3 length: 16 amino acids. CDR3 nucleotides: TGCGCCAGCGGACTAGCGGGAGAAGAGATCTACAATGAGCAGTTCTTC. Protein: CASGLAGEEIYNEQFF.

The chain has TRBV4-1 and TRBJ2-7; TRBD2 might be the D (5 bases). Germline lookup yields CDR1 MGHRA and CDR2 YSYEKL. CDR3 length: 15 residues. The V end lost 0 bases, the J end lost 1 base, and 10 bases lay between the germline ends. Here the CDR3 DNA reads TGCGCCAGCAGCCAAGAGGACTCCAAATCCTACGAGCAGTACTTC. Translated, it gives CASSQEDSKSYEQYF.

The chain is built from TRBV18 and TRBJ1-5; D may be TRBD1 (5 bases). The CDR3 has 12 residues. Germline V gives CDR1 KGHSH, CDR2 LQKENI. The V end lost 4 bases, the J end lost 10 bases, and 11 bases lay between the germline ends. The CDR3 here is CASSQGIDPQHF. The DNA for the CDR3 is TGTGCCAGCTCACAGGGGATCGATCCCCAGCATTTT.

V and J are TRBV4-1 and TRBJ2-7; the match to TRBD2 covers 9 bases. The CDR3 totals 16 residues. V was pared by 4 bases and J by 2 bases, with 9 bases of the junction left unmatched. Germline V gene data show CDR1 as MGHRA and CDR2 as YSYEKL. The CDR3 sequence: CASSPLSGSSPYEQYF. The CDR3 DNA reads TGCGCCAGCAGCCCTCTTAGCGGGAGTTCGCCCTACGAGCAGTACTTC.

V is TRBV5-1 and J is TRBJ2-1, with 7 bases identical to TRBD2. Germline trimming cut 5 bases from V and 2 bases from J; bases unmatched to any gene: 4. CDR1 is SGHRS and CDR2 is YFSETQ in the germline V gene. The CDR3 covers 14 residues. This CDR3 is CASSLSGAYNEQFF. CDR3 nucleotide sequence: TGCGCCAGCAGTTTAAGCGGGGCCTACAATGAGCAGTTCTTC.

The chain joins TRBV19 to TRBJ1-2, with TRBD1 matching over 11 bases. Trimming took 7 bases from V and 9 from J; bases not matched to a gene: 13. Germline values: CDR1 LNHDA, CDR2 SQIVND (reference sequence). CDR3 length equals 15 residues. This chain's CDR3 is CASTLTGTGGYSYTF. The CDR3 coding sequence is TGTGCCAGTACCCTGACCGGGACAGGGGGTTATAGCTACACCTTC. Full variable domain (outside the CDR3, taken from reference TRBV19 and TRBJ1-2): DGGITQSPKYLFRKEGQNVTLSCEQNLNHDAMYWYRQDPGQGLRLIYYSQIVNDFQKGDIAEGYSVSREKKESFPLTVTSAQKNPTAFYLCASTLTGTGGYSYTFGSGTRLTVV.

This chain links TRBV19 with TRBJ1-5; D is perhaps TRBD1 (6 bases). Germline CDR1 is LNHDA and CDR2 is SQIVND (reference sequence). This CDR3 is 16 amino acids long. Trimming removed 3 bases at V and 2 bases at J, with 14 bases between. CDR3 loop: CASSIGPYRGNQPQHF. CDR3 DNA sequence: TGTGCCAGTAGTATCGGGCCCTACAGGGGCAATCAGCCCCAGCATTTT.

This rearrangement joins TRBV27 to TRBJ2-7; TRBD1 aligns across 7 bases. The CDR3 extends over 16 amino acids. V shed 5 bases and J 5 bases; nucleotides not matched to a gene: 15. Germline V gives CDR1 MNHEY, CDR2 SMNVEV (reference sequence). The CDR3 reads CASSKITGARAHEQYF. CDR3 bases: TGTGCCAGCAGTAAGATTACAGGGGCCCGCGCCCACGAGCAGTACTTC.

V gene TRBV29-1 combines with J gene TRBJ2-1; no reliable D call. Germline V gives CDR1 SQVTM, CDR2 ANQGSEA. The CDR3 is made up of 12 amino acids. V lost 7 bases to trimming and J lost 0 bases, with 7 bases between them. Written as DNA, the CDR3 is TGCAGCGGTGTAGTCTCCTACAATGAGCAGTTCTTC. Translation gives CSGVVSYNEQFF.

V usage is TRBV18 and J usage is TRBJ2-2; TRBD1 matches 9 bases. The CDR3 totals 16 residues. Trimming took 6 bases from V and 5 from J; bases not matched to a gene: 10. Germline lookup yields CDR1 KGHSH and CDR2 LQKENI. The CDR3 bases are TGTGCCAGCTCGCCAGGGACAGGGTTTCGTACCGGGGAGCTGTTTTTT. It codes for CASSPGTGFRTGELFF.

This clone has a single count. As DNA, the CDR3 is TGTGCCAGCAGCGTTACGAGCGGGGGAACCGGGGAGCTGTTTTTT. This translates into CASSVTSGGTGELFF. The rearrangement links TRBV9 to TRBJ2-2; 8 bases are a match to TRBD2. The V gene end was trimmed by 2 bases and the J gene end by 5 bases; junction bases not matched to a gene: 5. The germline V gene has CDR1 SGDLS and CDR2 YYNGEE. The CDR3 consists of 15 residues.

J is TRBJ2-1 and V is TRBV7-2, with 8 bases aligning to TRBD2. Germline V gene sequence: CDR1 SGHTA, CDR2 FQGNSA. The CDR3 is 15 residues long. J was trimmed by 9 bases and V by 5 bases; bases with no gene match: 12. The CDR3 reads CASSPSGSNFGEQFF. Here the CDR3 DNA reads TGTGCCAGCAGCCCGAGCGGGAGTAACTTTGGTGAGCAGTTCTTC.

The chain carries TRBV18 and TRBJ2-5, with a possible D match to TRBD2 (5 bases). The CDR3 has 17 residues. Germline loops: CDR1 KGHSH, CDR2 LQKENI. Trimming left V 4 bases short and J 1 base short, with 19 bases between. CDR3 amino acids: CASSRWPGKRFQETQYF. CDR3 sequence (DNA): TGTGCCAGCTCACGGTGGCCGGGGAAACGGTTCCAAGAGACCCAGTACTTC.

This clone appeared a single time. The rearrangement joins TRBV19 to TRBJ2-1; tentatively, D is TRBD2 (6 bases). Trimming removed 6 bases at V and 8 bases at J, with 17 bases between. This CDR3 region has 14 residues. Germline CDR1 is LNHDA and CDR2 is SQIVND (reference sequence). The CDR3 bases are TGTGCCAGTAGGCGGGATGATCCTCGCGATGAGCAGTTCTTC. Translated: CASRRDDPRDEQFF.

The genes are TRBV11-2 and TRBJ1-1, with TRBD1 matching 7 bases. V gave up 8 bases and J gave up 1 base; unmatched junction bases: 4. CDR1 is SGHAT and CDR2 is FQNNGV in the germline V gene. This CDR3 spans 13 amino acids. The CDR3 reads CASRYRGNTEAFF. The DNA for the CDR3 is TGTGCCAGCCGTTACAGGGGGAACACTGAAGCTTTCTTT. Together with reference TRBV11-2 and TRBJ1-1, the CDR3 gives the full variable domain: EAGVAQSPRYKIIEKRQSVAFWCNPISGHATLYWYQQILGQGPKLLIQFQNNGVVDDSQLPKDRFSAERLKGVDSTLKIQPAKLEDSAVYLCASRYRGNTEAFFGQGTRLTVV.

The table lists this clone with a count of one. The V and J genes are TRBV29-1 and TRBJ2-1; 9 bases are shared with TRBD1. This CDR3 comprises 14 residues. CDR1 and CDR2 (germline): SQVTM, ANQGSEA. V was pared by 0 bases and J by 9 bases, with 6 bases of the junction left unmatched. CDR3 sequence: CSVEDFGDRAEQFF. The CDR3 DNA follows: TGCAGCGTTGAAGATTTTGGGGACAGGGCTGAGCAGTTCTTC.